This T cell receptor (beta chain) was profiled in a study of T-cell memory formation after mild COVID-19 (dated by TCRdb to the early 2020s). About the investigation overall: TCR sequence clusters from the two donors were found to be largely donor specific. Two young, previously healthy adult volunteers, one female and one male, were included in the cohort. In a couple of donors, T-cell clones that expanded and contracted after mild COVID-19 were tracked by sequencing TCRalpha and TCRbeta repertoires over time.

The full study reports these points: Balanced CD4/CD8 phenotypes were observed for clones contracting from day 15 to 85, whereas a bias towards CD4+ was observed for a second wave of clones expanding from day 15 to 37. Contracting CD4+ clones were located mainly in the CM and EM memory subsets, whereas CD8+ clones were found to be enriched in EMRA. The study included only a couple of mild cases, and larger cohorts that include severe cases with pre-infection samples were judged to be necessary. Some responding clones were detected in pre-infection memory, suggesting pre-existing cross-reactive memory T cells joined the SARS-CoV-2 response. The second-wave clones that peaked on day 37 were not confirmed to be SARS-CoV-2 specific.

Taken from cysteine to phenylalanine, the CDR3 has 16 residues. Only the CDR3 DNA stays, 48 bases, in frame from base 1. From the germline V gene, CDR1 is SGHRS and CDR2 is YFSETQ. The junction shows trimming of 0 bases on V and 5 bases on J, plus 18 bases between the germline ends. This clonotype was seen a handful of times. Its specific antigen is unknown. Per-base qualities were not stored, and no clone one base away is much larger. Sequencing was carried out with an Illumina NovaSeq 6000. cDNA libraries for TCRalpha and TCRbeta were prepared by 5'RACE using constant-segment primers, with sample barcodes and unique molecular identifiers added. RNA was extracted from every sample with Trizol reagent. Libraries were amplified in two PCR steps, with a second sample barcode and Illumina TruSeq adapters added in the second step. The libraries were sequenced on an Illumina NovaSeq using 2 x 150 bp paired-end reads. The published analysis was carried out like this. Demultiplexing of reads and collapsing into UMI-guided consensus sequences were performed with migec v1.2.7. Using mixcr v2.1.11, UMI consensuses were aligned to TRA and TRB V and J templates and then assembled into clonotypes. A clonotype was counted as expanded or contracted only when both edgeR and NoisET called the clonotype significant, with the noise models trained on biological replicates. edgeR calls used a false discovery rate-adjusted p below 0.01 and a log2 fold-change threshold of 1. As an exploratory analysis of dynamics, max-normalized trajectories of the 1000 most abundant clonotypes were examined with PCA combined with hierarchical clustering. Separately sequenced CD4+ and CD8+ repertoires were used to assign the CD4 or CD8 phenotype of responding clones. TCRdb reanalyzed the raw reads on its own, using fastp at Q25 for trimming and MiXCR for clone calling, and kept in-frame beta chains. Each CDR3 protein gets just one entry, which takes the most common genes and DNA from the rows behind it. TCRdb assigned the V and J calls; the authors' analysis was not used. The table for this sample lists about 430,000 distinct CDR3 sequences; roughly 26% of them were counted only once. The ten largest clones take up 8.5% to 9% of the sample.

Ficoll-Paque density gradient centrifugation was the method used to isolate PBMCs. The source of this sequence is an adult woman who had mild COVID-19 (a few samples of this study predate the infection). The sample titles of this study are shuffled in the database, so cell type and time point are left out; the donor was told from shared clones. Rearrangement joined TRBV5-1 to TRBJ2-7, with the D call tentatively TRBD1 or TRBD2, each fitting 5 bases. Sequenced material: PBMCs or a T cell subset sorted from them (not recorded which). The CDR3 region: CASSLGDGREKDEQYF. Read as DNA, the sequence is TGCGCCAGCAGCTTGGGAGATGGCAGGGAGAAAGACGAGCAGTACTTC.